The 9 T cell receptor beta chains below all came from one sample that was sequenced in a study of shared clonotypes between healthy human individuals. TCRdb keeps only in-frame clones here, not all; method: immunoSEQ multiplex PCR. The data contain 2 million to 2.5 million clones, nearly 97% of them singletons. The sample was naive CD4+ T cells sorted from blood. As for subset: CD45RA+ positively selected. These receptors were obtained from a man aged 18 to 30 in good health.

The rearrangement joins TRBV5-1 to TRBJ2-3; D is uncertain. This CDR3 comprises 15 residues. Germline V gives CDR1 SGHRS, CDR2 YFSETQ. Trimming removed 5 bases at V and 0 bases at J, with 13 bases between. The CDR3: CASRSTGGSTDTQYF. CDR3 sequence (DNA): TGCGCCAGCAGGTCAACGGGCGGTAGCACAGATACGCAGTATTTT. The variable domain in full, with the rest retrieved from reference TRBV5-1 and TRBJ2-3, is KAGVTQTPRYLIKTRGQQVTLSCSPISGHRSVSWYQQTPGQGLQFLFEYFSETQRNKGNFPGRFSGRQFSNSRSEMNVSTLELGDSALYLCASRSTGGSTDTQYFGPGTRLTVL.

The chain carries TRBV6-5 and TRBJ2-1; 7 bases fit TRBD1. In germline, CDR1 is MNHEY, CDR2 SVGAGI. V lost 0 bases and J lost 7; bases outside the gene matches: 6. The CDR3 is 15 amino acids. This CDR3 is CASSYSRQGVNEQFF. CDR3 DNA: TGTGCCAGCAGTTACTCCCGACAGGGTGTTAATGAGCAGTTCTTC.

The J gene is TRBJ2-1, the V gene TRBV7-2; 7 nucleotides line up with TRBD2. The CDR3 totals 16 residues. Trimming at V came to 2 bases and at J to 2 bases, leaving 6 bases not matched to a gene. Germline V gives CDR1 SGHTA, CDR2 FQGNSA. The CDR3 is CASSLRRETTYNEQFF. The CDR3 nucleotides are TGTGCCAGCAGCTTAAGGCGGGAGACAACCTACAATGAGCAGTTCTTC.

This chain connects TRBV5-3 to TRBJ1-5; tentative D call: TRBD1 (6 bases). TRBV5-3 is an ORF, with its function uncertain. This CDR3 has 14 residues. V dropped 4 bases and J dropped 5 bases, with 13 bases sitting between them. This CDR3 is CARSQGTPYQPQHF. In DNA form, the CDR3 reads TGTGCCAGAAGCCAGGGGACACCCTATCAGCCCCAGCATTTT.

This chain connects TRBV1 to TRBJ2-2; the D call in the table, TRBD2, was not verified against the DNA. TRBV1 is shown as a pseudogene. This CDR3 is 13 amino acids long. The CDR3 coding sequence is TGCACCAGCAGCCATTGGTCGGCCGGGGAGCTGTTTTTT. Translation gives CTSSHWSAGELFF.

The CDR3 protein is CASLPGQGTFNTEAFF. As DNA, the CDR3 is TGCGCCAGCCTCCCGGGACAGGGCACTTTTAACACTGAAGCTTTCTTT. The genes are TRBV10-1 and TRBJ1-1; TRBD1 aligns across 9 bases. With 8 bases clipped from V and 2 bases from J, the junction kept 12 bases outside the gene matches. CDR3 length: 16 amino acids. Looked up from germline, CDR1 is WNHNN and CDR2 is SYGVQD (reference sequence).

With respect to this clone: The same CDR3 arises from other DNA sequences in this sample as well. This chain uses TRBV28 with TRBJ1-3; no definite D call. This CDR3 spans 14 amino acids. Deletions cut 3 bases from V and 0 bases from J, with 6 bases between. The germline V gene has CDR1 MDHEN and CDR2 SYDVKM. The CDR3 here is CASSFPGSGNTIYF. The CDR3 DNA is TGTGCCAGCAGTTTTCCAGGCTCTGGAAACACCATATATTTT.

This clone was observed a handful of times. The rearrangement links TRBV19 to TRBJ2-2; D uncertain. V was cut by 6 bases and J by 1 base, with 3 bases left in between. The CDR3 runs to 12 residues. Germline lookup yields CDR1 LNHDA and CDR2 SQIVND (reference sequence). The CDR3 sequence is CASRRNTGELFF. CDR3 coding DNA: TGTGCCAGTAGGAGGAACACCGGGGAGCTGTTTTTT.

The rearrangement links TRBV5-1 to TRBJ2-2, with 7 bases that match TRBD1. CDR1 and CDR2 (germline): SGHRS, YFSETQ. The CDR3 is made up of 15 amino acids. V was clipped by 0 bases and J by 6 bases; unmatched bases: 5. The CDR3 DNA reads as TGCGCCAGCAGCTTGGTGACAGGGTTGGCCGGGGAGCTGTTTTTT. Protein product: CASSLVTGLAGELFF.